There are many counts of the clone carrying this T cell receptor (beta chain). Its antigen remains unknown. The sample belongs to a study of tumor-infiltrating lymphocytes in primary liver carcinoma. Study observations and caveats: It was in tumors, not blood, that the top-250-clone fraction was significantly higher (p = 0.039).

Germline loops: CDR1 SQVTM, CDR2 ANQGSEA. Trimming removed 5 bases at V and 0 bases at J, with 15 bases between. The CDR3 runs to 15 residues. Making TCR beta cDNA involved approximately 530 ng total RNA and a constant-region primer. TCR beta libraries came from three nested multiplex PCR rounds using slightly modified ARM-PCR. The first two PCR rounds used TRBV1-TRBV30 primers with a Cbeta primer, roughly 10 cycles each. TCRdb fed the multiplex PCR reads into MiXCR, producing one record per CDR3 protein. This sample has more than 150,000 distinct CDR3 sequences, with around 60% found just once. Unsorted whole blood supplied the RNA, and germline DNA was extracted too.

This sequence originates from a man in his forties with primary liver carcinoma and hepatitis B virus infection. Specimen: peripheral blood. The rearrangement joins TRBV29-1 to TRBJ2-3, with D tentatively TRBD2 (6 bases). Here the CDR3 reads CSVRPLAPSTDTQYF. The CDR3 DNA is TGCAGCGTTCGTCCACTAGCTCCAAGCACAGATACGCAGTATTTT.